A single sample is the source of the 19 T cell receptor beta chains below, sequenced in a study of T cells in Graves' hyperthyroidism and ophthalmopathy. Amplification targeted TCR beta CDR3 regions from RNA transcripts. An initial round of RT-PCR targeting the TCR CDR3 relied on the HTBI primer set. TCRdb reprocessed the multiplex PCR reads via MiXCR and lists one record per CDR3 protein. The sample shows hundreds of thousands of distinct CDR3 sequences, 35% to 40% of them seen only once. The sample taken for sequencing was blood. The source is a man between 18 and 29 years old with Graves' hyperthyroidism.

This clonotype was seen repeatedly, ten times or more. This rearrangement joins TRBV10-3 to TRBJ1-5, with 8 bases fitting TRBD1. The CDR3 contains 14 residues. Germline V gene lookup returns CDR1 ENHRY and CDR2 SYGVKD. The V and J ends lost 4 bases and 5 bases, in that order; junction bases with no gene match: 4. The CDR3 here is CAISAGGPYQPQHF. The CDR3, as DNA: TGTGCCATCAGTGCAGGGGGCCCCTATCAGCCCCAGCATTTT.

In its sample, this clonotype was seen many times. The rearrangement joins TRBV7-9 to TRBJ1-1, with D unresolved. The CDR3 extends over 13 amino acids. The germline CDR1 and CDR2 sequences are SEHNR and FQNEAQ (reference sequence). V was cut by 5 bases and J by 2 bases, with 9 bases left in between. The chain's CDR3 is CASSHSGNTEAFF. The DNA of the CDR3 is TGTGCCAGCAGCCACAGCGGAAACACTGAAGCTTTCTTT.

This clonotype was seen only once. An end of the junction differs from the germline gene, which may be a read error. The chain is built from TRBV10-3 and TRBJ2-7, with D unclear. There are 10 residues in the CDR3. Germline CDR1 and CDR2: ENHRY and SYGVKD. CDR3 in amino acids: CAISPYKQYF. CDR3 DNA sequence: TGTGCCATCAGCCCCTACAAGCAGTACTTC.

This chain links TRBV7-9 with TRBJ2-7; D may be TRBD1 (6 bases). The CDR3 runs to 14 residues. V was clipped by 4 bases and J by 2 bases, with 12 bases between them. CDR1 is SEHNR and CDR2 is FQNEAQ in the germline V gene (reference sequence). The CDR3 is CASSYKQGPYEQYF. In DNA form, the CDR3 reads TGTGCCAGCAGCTACAAACAGGGACCCTACGAGCAGTACTTC.

This clonotype was picked up a small number of times. The chain uses TRBV7-9 and TRBJ2-2; possibly TRBD1 for D (6 bases). The V gene lost 5 bases and the J gene lost 4 bases, with 20 bases spanning the gap. The germline gives CDR1 SEHNR, CDR2 FQNEAQ (reference sequence). The CDR3 runs to 17 residues. The CDR3 protein is CASSQDRAGATTGELFF. CDR3 DNA: TGTGCCAGCAGCCAAGATCGTGCAGGGGCTACCACCGGGGAGCTGTTTTTT. Drawing the rest from reference TRBV7-9 and TRBJ2-2, the complete variable domain is DTGVSQNPRHKITKRGQNVTFRCDPISEHNRLYWYRQTLGQGPEFLTYFQNEAQLEKSRLLSDRFSAERPKGSFSTLEIQRTEQGDSAMYLCASSQDRAGATTGELFFGEGSRLTVL.

This clonotype was observed a few times. The chain employs TRBV20-1 and TRBJ1-2; D call uncertain. Trimming pared 1 base from V and 9 bases from J, leaving 12 bases between. The CDR3 loop spans 12 amino acids. The germline gives CDR1 DFQATT, CDR2 SNEGSKA (reference sequence). The CDR3 coding sequence is TGCAGTGCTAGAGCCCCCGGCCGAAGCTACACCTTC. Encoded protein: CSARAPGRSYTF.

The genes are TRBV5-1 and TRBJ2-2, with D tentatively TRBD1 or TRBD2 (5 bases each). This CDR3 has 15 residues. The germline CDR1 and CDR2 sequences are SGHRS and YFSETQ. V was shortened by 0 bases and J by 4 bases, with 10 bases between the two germline ends. CDR3 protein: CASSLGHGATGELFF. The DNA for the CDR3 is TGCGCCAGCAGCTTGGGTCACGGGGCCACCGGGGAGCTGTTTTTT.

The V call is TRBV12-3 or TRBV12-4, the J call TRBJ1-2; D unresolved. The V gene lost 6 bases and the J gene lost 0 bases, with 17 bases spanning the gap. CDR3 length: 16 residues. The CDR3 reads CASSPPGIGANYGYTF. CDR3 sequence (DNA): TGTGCCAGCAGCCCTCCCGGGATTGGAGCTAACTATGGCTACACCTTC.

The sample holds a few counts of this clonotype. In DNA form, the CDR3 reads TGTGCCAGCAGTTGGATTACGGGGGAGCAGTACTTC. This sequence encodes CASSWITGEQYF. The chain is built from TRBV6-1 and TRBJ2-7, with a weak D call TRBD2 (5 bases). Trimming shortened V by 5 bases and J by 7 bases, and 12 bases separated the two germline ends. The CDR3 loop spans 12 amino acids. Germline V gene sequence: CDR1 MNHNS, CDR2 SASEGT.

The table lists this clonotype with many counts. This chain links TRBV2 with TRBJ2-2; no definite D call. The V end was cut by 6 bases, the J end by 0 bases, with 8 bases between. Germline V gene sequence: CDR1 SNHLY, CDR2 FYNNEI. This CDR3 spans 14 amino acids. The CDR3 reads CASREQANTGELFF. In DNA form, the CDR3 reads TGTGCCAGCAGGGAGCAAGCGAACACCGGGGAGCTGTTTTTT.

The chain uses TRBV29-1 and TRBJ2-5, with D maybe TRBD2 (6 bases). Between the trimmed V and J ends, which lost 6 bases and 1 base, there was a span of 15 bases. The CDR3 extends over 14 amino acids. Germline values: CDR1 SQVTM, CDR2 ANQGSEA. CDR3 in amino acids: CSVHGGAAQETQYF. Here the CDR3 DNA reads TGCAGCGTACACGGCGGGGCAGCCCAAGAGACCCAGTACTTC.

The chain employs TRBV5-1 and TRBJ1-2, with 9 bases that match TRBD1. Per the germline V gene, CDR1 is SGHRS and CDR2 is YFSETQ. Germline trimming cut 4 bases from V and 5 bases from J; bases unmatched to any gene: 9. The CDR3 length is 15 residues. The CDR3 bases are TGCGCCAGCAGCCAAGGGTCGGGACAGGGTTATGGCTACACCTTC. Its translation is CASSQGSGQGYGYTF.

This clonotype was seen a few times. The rearrangement joins TRBV5-5 to TRBJ2-2; 7 bases fit TRBD1. CDR3 length equals 14 residues. The V and J ends lost 4 bases and 7 bases, in that order; junction bases with no gene match: 7. The germline V gene has CDR1 SGHKS and CDR2 YYEKEE (reference sequence). The CDR3 DNA is TGTGCCAGCAGCAAAACAGGGGCAGGCGGGGAGCTGTTTTTT. This codes for CASSKTGAGGELFF.

This clonotype was recorded at least ten times. The chain recombines TRBV15 with TRBJ2-7; unclear D gene. The CDR3 covers 15 residues. CDR1 is LNHNV and CDR2 is YYDKDF in the germline V gene (reference sequence). V was clipped by 1 base and J by 2 bases, with 12 bases between them. CDR3 amino acids: CATSRGADGPYEQYF. The DNA of the CDR3 is TGTGCCACCAGCAGAGGGGCAGACGGGCCCTACGAGCAGTACTTC.

This clonotype was observed a handful of times. CDR3 in amino acids: CASSLLEAYEQYF. The CDR3 coding sequence is TGCGCCAGCAGCTTGCTTGAGGCCTACGAGCAGTACTTC. V usage is TRBV5-1 and J usage is TRBJ2-7; D is unclear. CDR1 is SGHRS and CDR2 is YFSETQ in the germline V gene. This CDR3 has 13 residues. V was shortened by 1 base and J by 2 bases, with 7 bases between the two germline ends.

The J gene is TRBJ1-2, the V gene TRBV7-9, with D possibly TRBD1 on 6 matching bases. V was clipped by 6 bases and J by 6 bases, with 20 bases between them. The germline gives CDR1 SEHNR, CDR2 FQNEAQ (reference sequence). The CDR3 is made up of 15 amino acids. In DNA, the CDR3 is TGTGCCAGCAGAAGCGGGGGCTCCGGGAGCCATGGCTACACCTTC. Its translation: CASRSGGSGSHGYTF.

This clonotype has just a few counts. The chain joins TRBV6-5 to TRBJ1-2; D gene ambiguous. With 0 bases removed from V and 13 bases from J, the gap between germline ends came to 9 bases. Germline values: CDR1 MNHEY, CDR2 SVGAGI. The CDR3 covers 11 residues. CDR3 loop: CASSYSDRTTF. DNA of the CDR3: TGTGCCAGCAGTTACTCCGACCGGACCACCTTC.

This clonotype was counted ten times or more. A read error may account for a junction end that differs from germline. The chain couples TRBV7-7 to TRBJ2-2; D is ambiguous. The CDR3 runs to 13 residues. Germline CDR1 SSHAT, CDR2 FNYEAQ (reference sequence). The CDR3 loop is CASSLAQTGELFF. CDR3 bases: TGTGCTAGCAGCTTAGCACAGACCGGGGAGCTGTTTTTT.

V is TRBV25-1 and J is TRBJ2-2, with D possibly TRBD1 on 6 matching bases. This CDR3 has 16 residues. Germline-derived CDR1 and CDR2 are MGHDK and SYGVNS. V lost 5 bases to trimming and J lost 6 bases, with 19 bases between them. The CDR3 sequence is CASSTFARDTAGELFF. The CDR3 DNA sequence: TGTGCCAGCAGTACTTTCGCTCGGGACACCGCCGGGGAGCTGTTTTTT.